What follows is one T cell receptor beta chain and its context. This entry comes from a study of OX40 agonist ivuxolimab in advanced cancers. Study at large: Partial responses occurred in three patients (one hepatocellular carcinoma, two cutaneous melanoma).

This CDR3 is built from 18 residues. The V and J ends lost 0 bases and 2 bases, in that order; junction bases with no gene match: 12. Germline lookup yields CDR1 SGDLS and CDR2 YYNGEE. The repertoire was sequenced with immunoSEQ multiplex PCR; TCRdb's copy has only in-frame clones and lacks some. Altogether tens of thousands of clones are present, roughly 80% being singletons, with the ten largest covering approximately 12%. This chain uses TRBV9 with TRBJ1-2; the match to TRBD1 covers 8 bases. The material sequenced was CD4+ or CD8+ T cells sorted from blood, taken in a trial of the OX40 agonist ivuxolimab. This TCR was recovered from an adult with an advanced solid tumor such as melanoma, head and neck, liver or kidney cancer. The CDR3 reads CASSVAVQGAQTNYGYTF. The CDR3 DNA is TGTGCCAGCAGCGTAGCGGTTCAGGGGGCGCAGACAAACTATGGCTACACCTTC.